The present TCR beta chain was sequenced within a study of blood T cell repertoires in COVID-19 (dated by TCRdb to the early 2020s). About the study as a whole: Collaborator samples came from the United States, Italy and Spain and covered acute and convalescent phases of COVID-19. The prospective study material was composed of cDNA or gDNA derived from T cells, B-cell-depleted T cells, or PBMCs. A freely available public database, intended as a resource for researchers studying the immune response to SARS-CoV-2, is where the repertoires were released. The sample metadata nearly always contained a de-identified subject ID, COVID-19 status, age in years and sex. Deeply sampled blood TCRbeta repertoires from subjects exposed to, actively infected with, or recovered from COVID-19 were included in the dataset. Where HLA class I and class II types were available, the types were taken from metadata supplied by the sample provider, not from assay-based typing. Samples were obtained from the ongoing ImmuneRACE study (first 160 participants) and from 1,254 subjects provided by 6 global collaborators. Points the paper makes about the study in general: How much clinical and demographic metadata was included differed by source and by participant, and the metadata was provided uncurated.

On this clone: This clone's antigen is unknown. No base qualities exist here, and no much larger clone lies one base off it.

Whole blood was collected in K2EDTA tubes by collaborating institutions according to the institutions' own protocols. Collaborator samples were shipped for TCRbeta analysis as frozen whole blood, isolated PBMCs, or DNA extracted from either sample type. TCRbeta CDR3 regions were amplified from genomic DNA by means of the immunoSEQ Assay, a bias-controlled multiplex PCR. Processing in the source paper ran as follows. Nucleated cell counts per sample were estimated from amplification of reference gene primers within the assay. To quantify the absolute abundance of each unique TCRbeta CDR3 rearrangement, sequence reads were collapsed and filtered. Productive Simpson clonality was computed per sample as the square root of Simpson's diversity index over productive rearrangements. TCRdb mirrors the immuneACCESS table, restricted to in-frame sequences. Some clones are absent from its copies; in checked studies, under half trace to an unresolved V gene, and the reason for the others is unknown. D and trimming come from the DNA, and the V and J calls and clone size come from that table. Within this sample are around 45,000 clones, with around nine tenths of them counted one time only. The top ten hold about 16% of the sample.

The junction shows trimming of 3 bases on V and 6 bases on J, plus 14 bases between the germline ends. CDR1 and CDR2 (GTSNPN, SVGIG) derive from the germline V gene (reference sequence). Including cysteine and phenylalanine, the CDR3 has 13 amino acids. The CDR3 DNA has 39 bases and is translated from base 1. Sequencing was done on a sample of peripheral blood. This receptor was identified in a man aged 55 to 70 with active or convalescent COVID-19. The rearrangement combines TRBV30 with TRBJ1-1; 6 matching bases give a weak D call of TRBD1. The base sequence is TGTGCCTGGAGCGGAACAGGGTTCGCTGAAGCTTTCTTT. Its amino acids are CAWSGTGFAEAFF.